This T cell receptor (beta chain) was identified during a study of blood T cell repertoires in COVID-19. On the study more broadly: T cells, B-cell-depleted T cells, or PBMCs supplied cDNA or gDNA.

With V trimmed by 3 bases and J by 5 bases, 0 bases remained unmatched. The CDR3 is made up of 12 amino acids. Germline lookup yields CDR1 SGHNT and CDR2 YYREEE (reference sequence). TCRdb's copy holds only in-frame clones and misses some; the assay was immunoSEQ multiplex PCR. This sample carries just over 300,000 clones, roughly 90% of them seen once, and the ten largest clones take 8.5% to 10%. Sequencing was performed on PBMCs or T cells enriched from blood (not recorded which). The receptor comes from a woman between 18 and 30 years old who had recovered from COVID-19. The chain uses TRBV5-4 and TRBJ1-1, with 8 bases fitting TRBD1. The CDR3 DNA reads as TGTGCCAGCAGCTGGACAGGGACTGAAGCTTTCTTT. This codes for CASSWTGTEAFF.